This T cell receptor beta chain was recorded in a study of blood T cell repertoires in COVID-19. Study overall: The United States, Italy and Spain supplied acute and convalescent COVID-19 samples. T cells, B-cell-depleted T cells, or PBMCs provided the cDNA or gDNA that served as material.

Study processing details: Amplified reference gene primers provided the basis for estimating nucleated cell counts. Sequenced by immunoSEQ multiplex PCR; TCRdb stores in-frame clones only, minus some. The V and J calls and clone size are taken from that table; D and trimming were inferred from the DNA. The sample has some 320,000 clones; 85% are singletons. This CDR3 contains 15 residues. V was pared by 7 bases and J by 0 bases, with 8 bases of the junction left unmatched. The germline gives CDR1 MNHEY, CDR2 SVGAGI. Material: peripheral blood. The source of this sequence is a human donor in a cohort sampled during active COVID-19. The J gene is TRBJ1-2, the V gene TRBV6-5; 7 nucleotides match TRBD1. CDR3 bases: TGTGCCAGCACTACCGGGACAGTCGCTAACTATGGCTACACCTTC. It is translated as CASTTGTVANYGYTF.